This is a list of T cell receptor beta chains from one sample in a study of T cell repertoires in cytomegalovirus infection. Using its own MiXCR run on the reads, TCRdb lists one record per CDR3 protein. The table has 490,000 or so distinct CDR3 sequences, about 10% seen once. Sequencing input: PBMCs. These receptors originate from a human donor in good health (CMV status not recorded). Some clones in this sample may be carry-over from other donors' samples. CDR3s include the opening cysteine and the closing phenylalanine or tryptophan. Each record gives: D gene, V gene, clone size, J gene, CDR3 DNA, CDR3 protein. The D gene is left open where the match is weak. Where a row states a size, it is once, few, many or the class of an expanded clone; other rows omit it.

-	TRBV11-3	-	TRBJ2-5	TGTACCAGCAGCTCCCTGGACCAAGAGACCCAGTACTTC	CTSSSLDQETQYF
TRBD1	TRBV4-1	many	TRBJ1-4	TGCGCCAGCAGCCGCTCGGGACAGGGGGTTCGAACTAATGAAAAACTGTTTTTT	CASSRSGQGVRTNEKLFF
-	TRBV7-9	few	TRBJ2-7	TGTGCCAGCAGTTCACTATCCGGGACGAGCACGACGCACCCCTACGAGCAGTACTTC	CASSSLSGTSTTHPYEQYF
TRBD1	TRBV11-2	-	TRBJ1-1	TGTGCCAGCAGCCTATGGGACAGGGGTTTAACTGAAGCTTTCTTT	CASSLWDRGLTEAFF
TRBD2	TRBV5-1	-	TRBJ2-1	TGCGCCAGCAGCTTGGAAACTAGCGGGCGCAATGAGCAGTTCTTC	CASSLETSGRNEQFF
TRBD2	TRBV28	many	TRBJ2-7	TGTGCCAGCAGTACCTACTTTCCGACTAGCGGGAGAGGGTGGGGTTCCTACGAGCAGTACTTC	CASSTYFPTSGRGWGSYEQYF
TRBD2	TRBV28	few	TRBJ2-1	TGTGCCAGCAGTTTGGGCAGCTATGGACTAGCGGGAGCCAATGAGCAGTTCTTC	CASSLGSYGLAGANEQFF
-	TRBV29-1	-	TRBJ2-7	TGCAGCGTCACGGGACAGTGGCTCGGGGGGCAGTACTTC	CSVTGQWLGGQYF
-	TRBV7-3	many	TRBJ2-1	TGTGCCAGCAGCCGCTCCGGACTAAACAATGAGCAGTTCTTC	CASSRSGLNNEQFF
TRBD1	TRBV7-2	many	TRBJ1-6	TGTGCCAGCAGCTCCGGGGGACAGCTTGATTCACCCCTCCACTTT	CASSSGGQLDSPLHF
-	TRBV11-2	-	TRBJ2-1	TGTGCCAGCAGCTTGACTAGGGACAATCAGCAGTTCTTC	CASSLTRDNQQFF
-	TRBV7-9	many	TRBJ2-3	TGTGCCAGCAGCTTACAGGGAAACGCACGGGATACGCAGTATTTT	CASSLQGNARDTQYF
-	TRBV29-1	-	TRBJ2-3	TGCAGCGTGAAAATCGGGCCAGGGGTTCCAGATACGCAGTATTTT	CSVKIGPGVPDTQYF
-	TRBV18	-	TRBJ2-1	TGTGCCAGCTCCAGGGGAATTTTCCGGCAGGGATTCTACAATGAGCAGTTCTTC	CASSRGIFRQGFYNEQFF
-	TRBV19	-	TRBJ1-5	TGTGCCAGTAACTTAGGTGGAAGCAATCAGCCCCAGCATTTT	CASNLGGSNQPQHF
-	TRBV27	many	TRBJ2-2	TGTGCCAGCAGTTTATCGTCTAGACAGGCGGAGGGAAGAGAGCTGTTTTTT	CASSLSSRQAEGRELFF
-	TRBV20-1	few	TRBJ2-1	TGCAGTGCTAGAGATAGCAGCTATTTTGAGCAGTTCTTC	CSARDSSYFEQFF
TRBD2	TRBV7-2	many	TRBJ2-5	TGTGCCAGCAGCTTAAGGCCGCCTAGCGGGACTGCCGAGCGAGAGACCCAGTACTTC	CASSLRPPSGTAERETQYF
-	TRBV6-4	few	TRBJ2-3	TGTGCCAGCAGTGACTCCACCGAGGATACGCAGTATTTT	CASSDSTEDTQYF
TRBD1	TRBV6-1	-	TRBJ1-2	TGTGCCAGCGGGCACCGGGACAGTATTAACTATGGCTACACCTTC	CASGHRDSINYGYTF
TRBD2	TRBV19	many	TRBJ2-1	TGTGCCAGTAGTATCTCGGCTAGCGGAACAAGCTCCTACAATGAGCAGTTCTTC	CASSISASGTSSYNEQFF
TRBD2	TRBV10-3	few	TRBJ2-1	TGTGCCATATCTAGCGGGGAGTACAATGAGCAGTTCTTC	CAISSGEYNEQFF
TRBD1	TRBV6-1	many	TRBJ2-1	TGTGCCACCGGACAGGTAGAATTCCGCTCCTACAATGAGCAGTTCTTC	CATGQVEFRSYNEQFF
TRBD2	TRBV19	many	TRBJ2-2	TGTGCCAGTAGTATCGGGGGGACGAACACCGGGGAGCTGTTTTTT	CASSIGGTNTGELFF
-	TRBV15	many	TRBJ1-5	TGTGCCACCAGCAGAGACCCGACAGCGCCTCATCAGCCCCAGCATTTT	CATSRDPTAPHQPQHF
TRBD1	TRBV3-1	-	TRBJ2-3	TGTGCCAGCAGCCTCAGGGGACAGGCGACAGATACGCAGTATTTT	CASSLRGQATDTQYF
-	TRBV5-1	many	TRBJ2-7	TGCGCCAGCAGCTTGGACCAGGGCCTCAACGAGCAGTACTTC	CASSLDQGLNEQYF
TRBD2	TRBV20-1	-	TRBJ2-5	TGCAGTGCTAGAGAGGCCGCGGGGGGCCACCAAGAGACCCAGTACTTC	CSAREAAGGHQETQYF
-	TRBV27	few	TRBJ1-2	TGTGCCAGCAGTTTATCGGTCGGGGGCCGATATTCTAACTATGGCTACACCTTC	CASSLSVGGRYSNYGYTF
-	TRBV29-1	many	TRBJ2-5	TGCAGCGTTGCGGTAGGGGACGGGACCCAGTACTTC	CSVAVGDGTQYF
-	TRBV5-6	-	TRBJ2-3	TGTGCCAGCAGCTTGGGGCGCCCCACAGATACGCAGTATTTT	CASSLGRPTDTQYF
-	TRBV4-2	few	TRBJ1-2	TGTGCCAGCAGCCAAGATATATATGGATACTATGGCTACACCTTC	CASSQDIYGYYGYTF
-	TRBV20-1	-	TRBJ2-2	TGCAGTGCTAGAGAAACACTTTTTAACACCGGGGAGCTGTTTTTT	CSARETLFNTGELFF
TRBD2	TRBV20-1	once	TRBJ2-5	TGCAGTACCTGGGAGGGTAGCGGCCCTCATTTACCCGAGACCCAGTACTTC	CSTWEGSGPHLPETQYF
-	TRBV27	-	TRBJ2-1	TGTGCCAGCAGTTTGGCCTCCCCCAATGAGCAGTTCTTC	CASSLASPNEQFF
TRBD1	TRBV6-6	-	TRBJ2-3	TGTGCCAGCAGTTACTCGAGACAGGGGGGGATAGATACGCAGTATTTT	CASSYSRQGGIDTQYF
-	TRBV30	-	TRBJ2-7	TGTGCCTGGAGAAGTGCGGGGGCGGGGGAGCAGTACTTC	CAWRSAGAGEQYF